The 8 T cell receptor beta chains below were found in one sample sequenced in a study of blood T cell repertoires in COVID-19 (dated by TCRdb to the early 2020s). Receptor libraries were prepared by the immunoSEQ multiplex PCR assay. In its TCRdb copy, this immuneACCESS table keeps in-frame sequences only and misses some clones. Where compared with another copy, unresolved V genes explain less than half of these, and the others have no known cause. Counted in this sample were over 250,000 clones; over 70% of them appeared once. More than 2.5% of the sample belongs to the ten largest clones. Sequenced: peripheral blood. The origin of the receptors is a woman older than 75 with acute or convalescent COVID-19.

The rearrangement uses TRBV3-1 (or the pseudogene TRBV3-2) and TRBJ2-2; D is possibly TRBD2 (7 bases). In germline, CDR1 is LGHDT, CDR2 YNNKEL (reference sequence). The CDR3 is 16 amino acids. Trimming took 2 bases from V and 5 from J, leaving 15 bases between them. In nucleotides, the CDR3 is TGTGCCAGCAGCCAATGGGGGGGCGGAGGGACCGGGGAGCTGTTTTTT. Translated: CASSQWGGGGTGELFF.

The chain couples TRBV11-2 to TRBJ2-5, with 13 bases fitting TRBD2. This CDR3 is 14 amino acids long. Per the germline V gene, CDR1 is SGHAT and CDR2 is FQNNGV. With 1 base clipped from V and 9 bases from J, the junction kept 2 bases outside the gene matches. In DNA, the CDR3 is TGTGCCAGCAGCTTAGGACTAGCGGGGGGATCCCAGTACTTC. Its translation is CASSLGLAGGSQYF. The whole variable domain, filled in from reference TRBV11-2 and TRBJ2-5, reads EAGVAQSPRYKIIEKRQSVAFWCNPISGHATLYWYQQILGQGPKLLIQFQNNGVVDDSQLPKDRFSAERLKGVDSTLKIQPAKLEDSAVYLCASSLGLAGGSQYFGPGTRLLVL.

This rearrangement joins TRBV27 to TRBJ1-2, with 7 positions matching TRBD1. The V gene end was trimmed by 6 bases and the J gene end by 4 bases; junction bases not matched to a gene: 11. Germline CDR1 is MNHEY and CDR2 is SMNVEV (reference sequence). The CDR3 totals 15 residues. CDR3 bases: TGTGCCAGCAGCAACAGGGGAACAAGCGGCTATGGCTACACCTTC. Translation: CASSNRGTSGYGYTF.

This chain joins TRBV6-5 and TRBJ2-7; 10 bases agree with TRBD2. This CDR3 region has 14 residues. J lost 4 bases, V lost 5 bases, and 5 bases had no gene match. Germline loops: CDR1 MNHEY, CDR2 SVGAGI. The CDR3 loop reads CASSRTSGLYEQYF. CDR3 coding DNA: TGTGCCAGCAGTAGGACTAGCGGCCTATACGAGCAGTACTTC.

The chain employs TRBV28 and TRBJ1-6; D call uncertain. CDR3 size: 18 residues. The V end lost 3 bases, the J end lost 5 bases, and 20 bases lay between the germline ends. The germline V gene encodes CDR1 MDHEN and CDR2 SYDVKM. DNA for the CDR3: TGTGCCAGCAGTTTTTTCCCCCCACGACATGACGATAATTCACCCCTCCACTTT. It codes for CASSFFPPRHDDNSPLHF.

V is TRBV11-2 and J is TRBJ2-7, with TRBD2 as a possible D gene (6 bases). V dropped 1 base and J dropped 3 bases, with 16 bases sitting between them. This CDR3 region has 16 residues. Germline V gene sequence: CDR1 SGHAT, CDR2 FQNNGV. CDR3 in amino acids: CASSLVGSSGSYEQYF. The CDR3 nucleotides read TGTGCCAGCAGCTTAGTGGGTAGTAGCGGCAGCTACGAGCAGTACTTC.

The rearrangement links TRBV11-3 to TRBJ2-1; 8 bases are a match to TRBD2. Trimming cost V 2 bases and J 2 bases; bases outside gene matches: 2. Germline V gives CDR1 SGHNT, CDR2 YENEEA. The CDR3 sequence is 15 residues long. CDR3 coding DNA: TGTGCCAGCAGCTTAAGCGGGAGAGCCTACAATGAGCAGTTCTTC. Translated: CASSLSGRAYNEQFF.

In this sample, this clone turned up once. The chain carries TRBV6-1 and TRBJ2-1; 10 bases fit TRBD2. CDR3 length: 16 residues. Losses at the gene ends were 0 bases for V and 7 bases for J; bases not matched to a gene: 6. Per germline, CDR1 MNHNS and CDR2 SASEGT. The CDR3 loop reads CASSEALLAGANEQFF. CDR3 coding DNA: TGTGCCAGCAGTGAAGCCTTGCTAGCGGGAGCTAATGAGCAGTTCTTC.